The T cell receptor (beta chain) described here comes from a study of siplizumab effects on memory and regulatory T cells. Points from the study as a whole: Reactions containing siplizumab showed mappable alloreactive CD4+ clones averaging roughly 70% Treg-derived, versus under 30% in controls.

The CDR3 totals 14 residues. Germline loops: CDR1 SGHTA, CDR2 FQGNSA. Trimming took off 1 base at V and 2 bases at J, with 5 bases between the two ends. Some 100,000 TCR templates were measured in each sample. Using immunoSEQ multiplex PCR, the repertoire was profiled, and TCRdb retains in-frame clones only, with some absent. This table holds about 56,000 clones, around 98% found once. There are a few counts of this clone. Its specificity is unknown. V usage is TRBV7-2 and J usage is TRBJ2-2; D unresolved. Sequenced input: naive CD8+ T cells sorted from blood. This TCR came from a human donor in good health. The CDR3 DNA sequence: TGTGCCAGCAGCTTAGACTTAAACACCGGGGAGCTGTTTTTT. Translation gives CASSLDLNTGELFF.